The rows below give T cell receptor beta chains drawn from one sample of a study of blood T cell repertoires in COVID-19. Sequencing was performed with immunoSEQ multiplex PCR; in TCRdb, only in-frame clones are kept and a portion is missing. The top ten clones hold around 1.9% of a sample with 140,000 to 150,000 clones, 88% of them seen once. Sequenced material: peripheral blood. These receptors were taken from a man aged 70 or older with acute or convalescent COVID-19. CDR3s include the opening cysteine and the closing phenylalanine or tryptophan. A D gene is named only where the DNA matches it firmly. A row's size may be missing; if present it is once, few, many or a size class.

>TRBV25-1|TRBJ2-7|.|.
TGTGCCAGCAGGCCCCCCTCATTCGCGGGAACTCTCTACGAGCAGTACTTC
CASRPPSFAGTLYEQYF
>TRBV5-5|TRBJ2-7|TRBD1|.
TGTGCCAGCAGCTCTACAAGGGACAGGGGTTACGAGCAGTACTTC
CASSSTRDRGYEQYF
>TRBV29-1|TRBJ2-5|TRBD1|.
TGCAGCGTTGAAAACAGGGGAGTTGAGACCCAGTACTTC
CSVENRGVETQYF
>TRBV27|TRBJ2-1|TRBD2|once
TGTGCCAGCAGTTTCGCGGGAGGCTCCTACAATGAGCAGTTCTTC
CASSFAGGSYNEQFF
>TRBV7-3|TRBJ2-5|TRBD2|.
TGTGCCAGCAGCATAGGGACTAGCGGGAGGGCCGGGGAGACCCAGTACTTC
CASSIGTSGRAGETQYF
>TRBV5-6|TRBJ2-7|.|few
TGTGCCAGCAGCTTGCGAGGGGGGGGTCCCCTCTCCTACGAGCAGTACTTC
CASSLRGGGPLSYEQYF
>TRBV18|TRBJ1-1|.|few
TGTGCCAGCTCACCAGTAACAGTGGTAAGGAAGGACACTGAAGCTTTCTTT
CASSPVTVVRKDTEAFF
>TRBV19|TRBJ1-3|.|.
TGTGCCAGTAGTACCCGAGGAGTTGGGAACACCATATATTTT
CASSTRGVGNTIYF
>TRBV6-2/TRBV6-3|TRBJ2-1|TRBD2|.
TGTGCCAGCAGCCGGACTAGCGGGGGGGGCCCCTACAATGAGCAGTTCTTC
CASSRTSGGGPYNEQFF
>TRBV5-1|TRBJ2-3|.|.
TGCGCCAGCAGACGACTGACAGGCGTGACAGATACGCAGTATTTT
CASRRLTGVTDTQYF
>TRBV13|TRBJ2-1|TRBD2|few
TGTGCCAGCAGCCCCTACCGGGGGGGCATCAATGAGCAGTTCTTC
CASSPYRGGINEQFF
>TRBV7-2|TRBJ2-5|.|few
TGTGCCAGCAGCCCAGGGTTCCAGCGGGCGGCCCAAGAGACCCAGTACTTC
CASSPGFQRAAQETQYF
>TRBV4-1|TRBJ2-1|.|.
TGCGCCAGCAGCCAAGATCGGGGTGTCTCTCGGCAGTTCTTC
CASSQDRGVSRQFF
>TRBV5-4|TRBJ2-6|TRBD1|.
TGTGCCAGCAGCTTCTACAGGGGGACTGGGGCCAACGTCCTGACTTTC
CASSFYRGTGANVLTF
>TRBV5-1|TRBJ1-1|.|.
TGCGCCAGCAGCTCGGAAGGGGGCACTGAAGCTTTCTTT
CASSSEGGTEAFF
>TRBV2|TRBJ2-5|TRBD2|.
TGTGCCAGCACCCCAGAGGGACTAGAGGGGGAGACCCAGTACTTC
CASTPEGLEGETQYF
>TRBV5-6|TRBJ1-1|.|.
TGTGCCAGCAGCTTGAGGGACTCTTGGAACACTGAAGCTTTCTTT
CASSLRDSWNTEAFF
>TRBV9|TRBJ2-1|.|.
TGTGCCAGCAGCCTGTACAATGAGCAGTTCTTC
CASSLYNEQFF
>TRBV11-2|TRBJ2-7|.|.
TGTGCCAGCAGCTTACAACCCGGAGGGTCCTACGAGCAGTACTTC
CASSLQPGGSYEQYF
>TRBV9|TRBJ2-1|TRBD1|.
TGTGCCAGCAGTGCCTTGGGACAGAGCTCCTACAATGAGCAGTTCTTC
CASSALGQSSYNEQFF
>TRBV25-1|TRBJ1-2|TRBD1|.
TGTGCCAGCAGTGATCCTAGGACAGGGGGCTATGGCTACACCTTC
CASSDPRTGGYGYTF
>TRBV27|TRBJ1-4|TRBD1|.
TGTGCCAGCAGTTCCCTAGGACAGGGAAGTGAAAAACTGTTTTTT
CASSSLGQGSEKLFF
>TRBV6-5|TRBJ1-2|TRBD1|once
TGTGCCATTTGGGGACAGGGCAAAGGCTATGGCTACACCTTC
CAIWGQGKGYGYTF
>TRBV18|TRBJ2-2|.|.
TGTGCCAGCTCACCCCGGGGGTCCAGGCTCGCCGGGGAGCTGTTTTTT
CASSPRGSRLAGELFF
>TRBV24-1|TRBJ2-1|TRBD2|once
TGTGCCACCAGTGACTCCGGACTAGCGGGAGGATCTTCCTACAATGAGCAGTTCTTC
CATSDSGLAGGSSYNEQFF
>TRBV27|TRBJ1-1|.|few
TGTGCCAGCAGTTTATGGGGGGGGAACACTGAAGCTTTCTTT
CASSLWGGNTEAFF